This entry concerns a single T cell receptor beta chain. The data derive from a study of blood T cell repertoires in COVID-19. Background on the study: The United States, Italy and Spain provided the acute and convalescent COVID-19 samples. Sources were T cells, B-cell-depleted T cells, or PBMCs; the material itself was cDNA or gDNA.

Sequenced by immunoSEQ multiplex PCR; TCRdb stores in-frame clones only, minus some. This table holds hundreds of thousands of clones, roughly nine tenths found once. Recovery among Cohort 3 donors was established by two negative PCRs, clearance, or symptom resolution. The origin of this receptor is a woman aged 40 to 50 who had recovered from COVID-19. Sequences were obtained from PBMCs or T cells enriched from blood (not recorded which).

CDR3 in DNA: TGTGCCAGTAGTATACTCTCGACTCCCCCCGGGGAGCTGTTTTTT. It is translated as CASSILSTPPGELFF. The chain recombines TRBV19 with TRBJ2-2; no clear D. The germline gives CDR1 LNHDA, CDR2 SQIVND (reference sequence). The germline V and J ends were trimmed by 2 bases and 6 bases, with 13 bases remaining between them. This CDR3 is built from 15 residues. Supplemented by reference TRBV19 and TRBJ2-2, the full variable domain reads DGGITQSPKYLFRKEGQNVTLSCEQNLNHDAMYWYRQDPGQGLRLIYYSQIVNDFQKGDIAEGYSVSREKKESFPLTVTSAQKNPTAFYLCASSILSTPPGELFFGEGSRLTVL.